This T cell receptor beta chain emerged from a study of CD8 T cells in Susac syndrome. Notes on the study in general: The study acknowledged a relatively small number of individuals in its TCR sequencing and HLA analysis.

A word on this clonotype: The antigen is not known.

It was with random hexamers that about 0.45 to 1 ug RNA was reverse transcribed. TCRdb used MiXCR to reprocess the immunoSEQ multiplex PCR reads, holding one entry per CDR3 protein. The data show 180,000 or so distinct CDR3 sequences, about 94% seen once. The controls were healthy donors who were matched for age and sex. In contrast to the negatively isolated CD8+ and CD4+ T cells, TEMRA cells were FACS-enriched. The CDR3 runs to 14 residues. The V end was cut by 5 bases, the J end by 4 bases, with 12 bases between. This TCR derives from a human donor in good health. Sequenced: CD4+ T cells from PBMCs. The genes are TRBV12-3 or TRBV12-4 and TRBJ2-1; the D is unclear. The DNA for the CDR3 is TGTGCCAGCAGTCCTGCCTATCAGTACAATGAGCAGTTCTTC. It yields the protein CASSPAYQYNEQFF.